The 21 T cell receptor beta chains reported below all come from one sample, sequenced in a study of blood T cell repertoires in COVID-19. Produced via immunoSEQ multiplex PCR; TCRdb's table is partial and in-frame only. The table has a few hundred thousand clones, about four fifths seen once. Sequencing was carried out using peripheral blood. The origin of the receptors is a human donor with acute or convalescent COVID-19. The donor label of this sample is uncertain.

The table lists this clone with a few counts. The chain combines TRBV7-9 with TRBJ2-6, with 8 nucleotides matching TRBD1. The ends lost 5 bases at V and 0 bases at J; junction bases unmatched: 6. The CDR3 extends over 17 amino acids. Looked up from germline, CDR1 is SEHNR and CDR2 is FQNEAQ (reference sequence). CDR3 sequence (DNA): TGTGCCAGCAGCCCAGGACAGGGAGACTCTGGGGCCAACGTCCTGACTTTC. This encodes CASSPGQGDSGANVLTF.

This clone occurred a few times. The chain combines TRBV18 with TRBJ1-1; D is possibly TRBD1 (6 bases). Germline V gives CDR1 KGHSH, CDR2 LQKENI. The V end lost 0 bases, the J end lost 0 bases, and 11 bases lay between the germline ends. This CDR3 spans 16 amino acids. The CDR3 sequence: CASSPPQGRMNTEAFF. The DNA of the CDR3 is TGTGCCAGCTCACCACCACAGGGAAGGATGAACACTGAAGCTTTCTTT. Using reference TRBV18 and TRBJ1-1 for the parts outside the CDR3, the full variable domain is NAGVMQNPRHLVRRRGQEARLRCSPMKGHSHVYWYRQLPEEGLKFMVYLQKENIIDESGMPKERFSAEFPKEGPSILRIQQVVRGDSAAYFCASSPPQGRMNTEAFFGQGTRLTVV.

The J gene is TRBJ2-3, the V gene TRBV30; 8 positions match TRBD1. Losses at the gene ends were 2 bases for V and 5 bases for J; bases not matched to a gene: 6. The V gene's germline CDR1 is GTSNPN and CDR2 SVGIG (reference sequence). CDR3 length equals 14 residues. The CDR3 coding sequence is TGTGCCTGGAGTACAGGGGGTAGTGGAGATACGCAGTATTTT. It encodes CAWSTGGSGDTQYF.

The J gene is TRBJ1-1, the V gene TRBV30; D is perhaps TRBD1 (5 bases). CDR3 length: 15 residues. V was cut by 4 bases and J by 6 bases, with 21 bases left in between. The germline CDR1 and CDR2 sequences are GTSNPN and SVGIG (reference sequence). CDR3 residues: CAWILGGVLSAEAFF. In DNA, the CDR3 is TGTGCCTGGATCCTTGGAGGGGTCCTCTCCGCTGAAGCTTTCTTT.

This clone was counted between two and nine times. The chain couples TRBV3-1 (or the pseudogene TRBV3-2) to TRBJ1-6; TRBD1 aligns across 8 bases. This CDR3 has 15 residues. CDR1 and CDR2 from the germline V gene are LGHDT and YNNKEL (reference sequence). The V and J ends lost 6 bases and 7 bases, in that order; junction bases with no gene match: 8. CDR3 residues: CASRQGQAKNSPLHF. The CDR3 DNA reads TGTGCCAGCAGGCAGGGACAGGCAAAGAATTCACCCCTCCACTTT.

This sequence joins TRBV27 and TRBJ1-1; 8 nucleotides align to TRBD1. Losses at the gene ends were 5 bases for V and 1 base for J; bases not matched to a gene: 9. The CDR3 runs to 16 residues. CDR1 and CDR2 (germline): MNHEY, SMNVEV (reference sequence). Written as DNA, the CDR3 is TGTGCCAGCAGTACATCGACAGGGGTAAGGAACACTGAAGCTTTCTTT. It codes for CASSTSTGVRNTEAFF.

The genes are TRBV24-1 and TRBJ2-5; 16 bases agree with TRBD2. This CDR3 contains 17 residues. The junction had 7 bases not matched to a gene; V was cut back by 3 bases and J by 7 bases. Germline CDR1 reads KGHDR; CDR2 reads SFDVKD. CDR3 sequence: CATSDGGTSGGAWTQYF. The CDR3 nucleotides are TGTGCCACCAGTGATGGCGGGACTAGCGGGGGGGCATGGACCCAGTACTTC.

This clone showed up just once. The chain joins TRBV7-9 to TRBJ2-1; 7 nucleotides line up with TRBD1. V shed 1 base, J shed 4 bases, and the junction held 7 bases outside the gene matches. The CDR3 sequence is 16 residues long. Germline values: CDR1 SEHNR, CDR2 FQNEAQ (reference sequence). Here the CDR3 DNA reads TGTGCCAGCAGCTTAGTCGTCCGGGACAGATACAATGAGCAGTTCTTC. Protein product: CASSLVVRDRYNEQFF.

The sample holds one count of this clone. The genes are TRBV24-1 and TRBJ2-1; TRBD2 agrees at 7 bases. This CDR3 has 15 residues. Germline V gene lookup returns CDR1 KGHDR and CDR2 SFDVKD. V dropped 3 bases and J dropped 4; count of bases not matched to a gene: 5. CDR3 DNA: TGTGCCACCAGTGATCCCGGGACTATATACAATGAGCAGTTCTTC. This translates into CATSDPGTIYNEQFF.

This rearrangement joins TRBV29-1 to TRBJ1-1; 8 bases fit TRBD1. Germline V gives CDR1 SQVTM, CDR2 ANQGSEA. The CDR3 is 11 amino acids. V was pared by 7 bases and J by 5 bases, with 3 bases of the junction left unmatched. In DNA form, the CDR3 reads TGCAGCGCATACAGGGGGACTGAAGCTTTCTTT. Translation gives CSAYRGTEAFF.

This clone was detected a few times. The rearrangement joins TRBV5-6 to TRBJ2-4; perhaps TRBD1 as D (6 bases). The CDR3 loop spans 14 amino acids. Germline CDR1 is SGHDT and CDR2 is YYEEEE. V lost 1 base and J 7 bases, leaving 12 bases between the germline ends. The CDR3 DNA sequence: TGTGCCAGCAGCTTGTGGGGGCGAGCGAACATTCAGTACTTC. This encodes CASSLWGRANIQYF.

A single count supports this clone. Germline and junction disagree at one end, which may indicate a read error. This rearrangement joins TRBV28 to TRBJ1-2, with a possible D match to TRBD1 (5 bases). Germline CDR1 reads MDHEN; CDR2 reads SYDVKM. The CDR3 runs 12 residues. CDR3 DNA sequence: TGTGCCAGCAGTCTGCGCAGGGATGGGTACACCTTC. Protein product: CASSLRRDGYTF.

The genes are TRBV29-1 and TRBJ2-1; 8 positions agree with TRBD2. Germline assignment: CDR1 SQVTM and CDR2 ANQGSEA. The CDR3 sequence is 16 residues long. V trimming: 8 bases; J trimming: 4 bases; junction bases outside the gene matches: 16. This chain's CDR3 is CSMPLVAGGFYNEQFF. The CDR3 DNA follows: TGCAGCATGCCGTTAGTTGCGGGGGGATTTTACAATGAGCAGTTCTTC.

A note on this clone: Other DNA sequences within the sample encode an identical CDR3. V and J are TRBV2 and TRBJ1-3; D not certain. The CDR3 is 13 residues long. The germline V gene has CDR1 SNHLY and CDR2 FYNNEI. V lost 4 bases and J lost 2, with 6 bases in between. The CDR3, as DNA: TGTGCCAGCAGTGGAGGCCCTGGAAACACCATATATTTT. The encoded protein is CASSGGPGNTIYF. The full variable domain, rest sourced from reference TRBV2 and TRBJ1-3, is EPEVTQTPSHQVTQMGQEVILRCVPISNHLYFYWYRQILGQKVEFLVSFYNNEISEKSEIFDDQFSVERPDGSNFTLKIRSTKLEDSAMYFCASSGGPGNTIYFGEGSWLTVV.

Here the CDR3 reads CASSHYGSTGELFF. For the CDR3, the DNA is TGTGCCAGCAGCCATTACGGGTCCACCGGGGAGCTGTTTTTT. The V gene is TRBV3-1 (or the pseudogene TRBV3-2), the J gene TRBJ2-2; unclear D gene. This CDR3 is 14 amino acids long. CDR1 and CDR2 (germline): LGHDT, YNNKEL (reference sequence). V gave up 3 bases and J gave up 4 bases, with 9 bases separating them.

This chain joins TRBV29-1 and TRBJ2-5; 12 nucleotides agree with TRBD1. The germline V gene has CDR1 SQVTM and CDR2 ANQGSEA. The length of the CDR3 is 17 residues. The V segment lost 4 bases and the J segment 4 bases; nucleotides outside the gene matches: 13. The CDR3, as DNA: TGCAGCGTTGTTTGGATAATCCGGGACAGGGGGCGAGAGACCCAGTACTTC. Encoded protein: CSVVWIIRDRGRETQYF. The full variable domain, completed using reference TRBV29-1 and TRBJ2-5, is SAVISQKPSRDICQRGTSLTIQCQVDSQVTMMFWYRQQPGQSLTLIATANQGSEATYESGFVIDKFPISRPNLTFSTLTVSNMSPEDSSIYLCSVVWIIRDRGRETQYFGPGTRLLVL.

Written as DNA, the CDR3 is TGCGCCAGCCGACAGGGGAAGAATGGGGTTAACACTGAAGCTTTCTTT. The encoded protein is CASRQGKNGVNTEAFF. This chain links TRBV4-1 with TRBJ1-1; 8 nucleotides line up with TRBD1. V shed 8 bases and J 2 bases; nucleotides not matched to a gene: 13. Looked up from germline, CDR1 is MGHRA and CDR2 is YSYEKL. The CDR3 extends over 16 amino acids.

The chain employs TRBV3-1 (or the pseudogene TRBV3-2) and TRBJ2-7; D unresolved. Germline CDR1 and CDR2: LGHDT and YNNKEL (reference sequence). Between the trimmed V and J ends, which lost 1 base and 6 bases, there was a span of 10 bases. CDR3 length: 13 amino acids. This CDR3 reads CASSQGSATEQYF. The CDR3 DNA is TGTGCCAGCAGCCAAGGCAGCGCTACCGAGCAGTACTTC.

V is TRBV5-6 and J is TRBJ1-5, with 12 bases lining up with TRBD1. Germline values: CDR1 SGHDT, CDR2 YYEEEE. The CDR3 extends over 16 amino acids. V lost 0 bases to trimming and J lost 8 bases; unmatched junction nucleotides: 6. The CDR3 sequence is CASSLAGTGGGEPQHF. DNA for the CDR3: TGTGCCAGCAGCTTGGCCGGGACAGGGGGCGGAGAGCCCCAGCATTTT. Variable domain in full (rest from reference TRBV5-6 and TRBJ1-5): DAGVTQSPTHLIKTRGQQVTLRCSPKSGHDTVSWYQQALGQGPQFIFQYYEEEERQRGNFPDRFSGHQFPNYSSELNVNALLLGDSALYLCASSLAGTGGGEPQHFGDGTRLSIL.

J is TRBJ1-1 and V is TRBV6-5; D perhaps matches TRBD1 (5 bases). CDR3 length equals 13 residues. Trimming took 9 bases from V and 6 from J, leaving 17 bases between them. Germline V gene sequence: CDR1 MNHEY, CDR2 SVGAGI. This CDR3 reads CASEKPSGAEAFF. CDR3 DNA sequence: TGTGCCAGTGAAAAACCATCGGGGGCTGAAGCTTTCTTT.

The chain carries TRBV28 and TRBJ2-1, with D unresolved. CDR3 length equals 18 residues. V lost 2 bases, J lost 4 bases, and 21 bases lay in between. Germline assignment: CDR1 MDHEN and CDR2 SYDVKM. CDR3 sequence reads: CASSLQFSFSALYNEQFF. For the CDR3, the DNA is TGTGCCAGCAGTTTACAGTTTAGCTTCTCAGCTCTATACAATGAGCAGTTCTTC.